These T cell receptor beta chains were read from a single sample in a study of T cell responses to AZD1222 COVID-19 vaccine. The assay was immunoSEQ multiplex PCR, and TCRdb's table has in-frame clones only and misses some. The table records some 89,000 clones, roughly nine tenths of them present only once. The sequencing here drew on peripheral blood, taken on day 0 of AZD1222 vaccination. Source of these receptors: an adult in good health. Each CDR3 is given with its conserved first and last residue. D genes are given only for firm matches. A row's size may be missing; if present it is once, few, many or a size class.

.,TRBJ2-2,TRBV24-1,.,CATSDPKQGAGELFF,TGTGCCACCAGTGACCCGAAACAGGGCGCCGGGGAGCTGTTTTTT
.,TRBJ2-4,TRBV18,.,CASSPPPGVGIQYF,TGTGCCAGCTCACCACCGCCAGGGGTTGGCATTCAGTACTTC
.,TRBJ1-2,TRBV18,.,CASSPYSGRDRNGYTF,TGTGCCAGCTCACCATATAGCGGGCGGGATAGAAATGGCTACACCTTC
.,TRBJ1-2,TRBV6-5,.,CASSPGQYYGYTF,TGTGCCAGCAGCCCAGGACAGTACTATGGCTACACCTTC
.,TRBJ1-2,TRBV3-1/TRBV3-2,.,CASSPEGVAFTF,TGTGCCAGCAGCCCCGAGGGGGTGGCCTTCACCTTC
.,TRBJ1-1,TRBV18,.,CASSPLGQLNTEAFF,TGTGCCAGCTCACCACTAGGACAGTTGAACACTGAAGCTTTCTTT
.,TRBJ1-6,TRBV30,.,CAWSPERSNSPLHF,TGTGCCTGGAGTCCCGAAAGGTCGAATTCACCCCTCCACTTT
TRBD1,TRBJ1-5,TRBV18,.,CASSSGTGVGQPQHF,TGTGCCAGCTCATCCGGGACAGGGGTTGGGCAGCCCCAGCATTTT
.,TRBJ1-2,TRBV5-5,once,CASSLYPSGYTF,TGTGCCAGCAGCTTGTACCCGTCTGGCTACACCTTC
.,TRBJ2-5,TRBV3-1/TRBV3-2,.,CASSQRGGGETQYF,TGTGCCAGCAGCCAACGCGGGGGCGGTGAGACCCAGTACTTC
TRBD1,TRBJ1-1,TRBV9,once,CASRGQEGTEAFF,TGTGCCAGCAGAGGACAGGAGGGCACTGAAGCTTTCTTT
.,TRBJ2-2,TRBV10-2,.,CASKTASVIGELFF,TGCGCCAGCAAAACGGCTAGCGTGATCGGGGAGCTGTTTTTT
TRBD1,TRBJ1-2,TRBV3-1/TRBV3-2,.,CASSQGGTGVYGYTF,TGTGCCAGCAGCCAAGGGGGGACAGGGGTCTATGGCTACACCTTC
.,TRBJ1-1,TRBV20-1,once,CSGYRVTEAFF,TGCAGTGGCTACAGGGTCACTGAAGCTTTCTTT
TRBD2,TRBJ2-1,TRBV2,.,CASSLAGETNEQFF,TGTGCCAGCAGCCTAGCGGGGGAGACCAATGAGCAGTTCTTC
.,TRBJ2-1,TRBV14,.,CASSQDGTYRPSYNEQFF,TGTGCCAGCAGCCAAGATGGGACATATAGACCCTCCTACAATGAGCAGTTCTTC
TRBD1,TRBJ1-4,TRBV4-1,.,CASSPRTGVDSLFF,TGCGCCAGCAGCCCCCGAACAGGGGTGGATTCGCTGTTTTTT
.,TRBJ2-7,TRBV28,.,CASSGNRRTLSYEQYF,TGTGCCAGCAGTGGAAACAGGAGAACCCTCTCCTACGAGCAGTACTTC
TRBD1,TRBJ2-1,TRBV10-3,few,CAISIGPGGADNEQFF,TGTGCCATCAGTATCGGGCCAGGGGGCGCGGACAATGAGCAGTTCTTC
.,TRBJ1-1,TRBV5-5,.,CASSPSSGGGAFF,TGTGCCAGCAGCCCTTCCAGCGGTGGTGGAGCTTTCTTT
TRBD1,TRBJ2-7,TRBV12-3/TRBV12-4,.,CASRATGVYEQYF,TGTGCCAGCAGGGCGACAGGGGTCTACGAGCAGTACTTC
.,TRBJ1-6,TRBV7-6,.,CASSLGSSSYNSPLHF,TGTGCCAGCAGCTTAGGTTCGAGCTCCTATAATTCACCCCTCCACTTT
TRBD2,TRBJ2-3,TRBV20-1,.,CSASTGWTSGTDTQYF,TGCAGTGCTAGTACGGGCTGGACTAGCGGCACAGATACGCAGTATTTT
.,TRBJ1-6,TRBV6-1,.,CASSEGVSLNSPLHF,TGTGCCAGCAGTGAGGGGGTCTCCCTTAATTCACCCCTCCACTTT
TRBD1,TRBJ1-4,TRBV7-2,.,CASSLSRDRGSEKLFF,TGTGCCAGCAGCTTGTCCCGGGACAGGGGGAGTGAAAAACTGTTTTTT
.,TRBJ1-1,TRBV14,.,CASSLYTEAFF,TGTGCCAGCAGCCTTTACACTGAAGCTTTCTTT
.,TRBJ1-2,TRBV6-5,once,CASSYSEVTGRYGYTF,TGTGCCAGCAGTTACTCGGAGGTGACAGGCAGATATGGCTACACCTTC
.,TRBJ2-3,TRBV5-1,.,CASSRLLGADTQYF,TGCGCCAGCAGCCGGTTACTAGGGGCCGATACGCAGTATTTT
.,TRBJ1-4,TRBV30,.,CAWTRSQNNEKLFF,TGTGCCTGGACAAGAAGTCAGAACAATGAAAAACTGTTTTTT
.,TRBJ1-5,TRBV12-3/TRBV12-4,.,CASNEGGYQPQHF,TGTGCCAGCAACGAAGGGGGGTATCAGCCCCAGCATTTT
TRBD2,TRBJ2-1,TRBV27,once,CASSLISGYNEQFF,TGTGCCAGCAGTTTGATTAGCGGGTACAATGAGCAGTTCTTC
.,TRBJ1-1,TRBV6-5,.,CASSPQGLITEAFF,TGTGCCAGCAGCCCCCAGGGCCTTATCACTGAAGCTTTCTTT
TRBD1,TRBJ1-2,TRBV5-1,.,CASSSDGQGSGYTF,TGCGCCAGCAGCTCGGACGGACAGGGAAGTGGCTACACCTTC
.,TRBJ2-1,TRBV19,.,CASSDAGTLSYNEQFF,TGTGCCAGTAGTGATGCCGGGACTCTCTCCTACAATGAGCAGTTCTTC
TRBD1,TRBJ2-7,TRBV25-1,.,CASSRDREYEQYF,TGTGCCAGCAGTCGCGACAGGGAGTACGAGCAGTACTTC
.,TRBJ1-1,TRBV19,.,CASREGGWTEAFF,TGTGCCAGTAGGGAGGGGGGCTGGACTGAAGCTTTCTTT
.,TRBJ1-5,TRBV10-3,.,CAISERGDSQPQHF,TGTGCCATCAGTGAAAGGGGGGATTCTCAGCCCCAGCATTTT
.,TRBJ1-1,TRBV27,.,CASRSTPGVTEAFF,TGTGCCAGCAGATCAACCCCAGGAGTCACTGAAGCTTTCTTT
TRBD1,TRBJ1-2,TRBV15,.,CATSAGTGEPYGYTF,TGTGCCACCAGCGCCGGGACAGGGGAACCCTATGGCTACACCTTC
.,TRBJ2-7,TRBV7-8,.,CASSPWLQATGPYEQYF,TGTGCCAGCAGCCCGTGGCTGCAGGCGACAGGTCCCTACGAGCAGTACTTC
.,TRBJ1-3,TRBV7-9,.,CASSPLYTGNTIYF,TGTGCCAGCAGCCCCCTATACACCGGAAACACCATATATTTT
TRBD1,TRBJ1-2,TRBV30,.,CAWSPGQGGYTF,TGTGCCTGGAGTCCGGGACAGGGTGGCTACACCTTC
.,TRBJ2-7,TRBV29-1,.,CSVVASSEQYF,TGCAGCGTTGTGGCCTCCTCCGAGCAGTACTTC
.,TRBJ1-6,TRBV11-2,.,CATGREYNSPLHF,TGTGCCACCGGACGGGAGTATAATTCACCCCTCCACTTT
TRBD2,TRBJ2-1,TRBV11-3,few,CASSPVPGGGQFF,TGTGCCAGCAGCCCCGTCCCGGGAGGGGGGCAGTTCTTC
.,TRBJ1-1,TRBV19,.,CASSPRRGAEAFF,TGTGCCAGTAGTCCGCGCAGGGGTGCTGAAGCTTTCTTT
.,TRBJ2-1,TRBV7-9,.,CASSLGTALREQFF,TGTGCCAGCAGCCTCGGGACTGCCCTTCGGGAGCAGTTCTTC
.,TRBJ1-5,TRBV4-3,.,CASSQDAGVGQPQHF,TGCGCCAGCAGCCAAGATGCAGGGGTCGGTCAGCCCCAGCATTTT
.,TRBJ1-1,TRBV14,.,CASSQDRSSTEAFF,TGTGCCAGCAGCCAAGATCGCTCCTCCACTGAAGCTTTCTTT
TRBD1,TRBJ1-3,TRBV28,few,CASIDRAGNTIYF,TGTGCCAGCATCGACAGGGCTGGAAACACCATATATTTT
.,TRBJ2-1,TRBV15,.,CATSRDLSEQFF,TGTGCCACCAGCAGAGATCTATCTGAGCAGTTCTTC
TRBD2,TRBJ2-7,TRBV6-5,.,CASRMGREGHEQYF,TGTGCCAGCAGGATGGGGCGGGAGGGCCACGAGCAGTACTTC
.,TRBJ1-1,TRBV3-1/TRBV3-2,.,CASSRQKNTEAFF,TGTGCCAGCAGCCGGCAGAAAAACACTGAAGCTTTCTTT
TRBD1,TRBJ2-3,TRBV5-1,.,CASSSRRQGAGTDTQYF,TGCGCCAGCAGCTCCCGTCGACAGGGGGCCGGCACAGATACGCAGTATTTT
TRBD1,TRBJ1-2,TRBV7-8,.,CASSLIPHRDSNYGYTF,TGTGCCAGCAGCTTAATCCCACACCGGGACAGTAACTATGGCTACACCTTC
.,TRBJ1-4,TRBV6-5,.,CASVQGRNEKLFF,TGTGCCAGCGTACAGGGAAGAAATGAAAAACTGTTTTTT
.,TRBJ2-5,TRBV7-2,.,CASSIRTVKETQYF,TGTGCCAGCAGCATCCGGACTGTCAAAGAGACCCAGTACTTC
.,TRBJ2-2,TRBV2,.,CASSMGQNTGELFF,TGTGCCAGCAGCATGGGACAGAACACCGGGGAGCTGTTTTTT